The 18 T cell receptor beta chains presented below share a single source sample, sequenced in a study of blood T cell repertoires in COVID-19 (TCRdb year 2020). Library preparation used the immunoSEQ multiplex PCR assay. TCRdb took this table from immuneACCESS and kept in-frame rearrangements with V and J called. Such tables lack part of the clones; where checked against another copy, unresolved V genes explain under half of the gap, and the rest is unexplained. The table for this sample lists roughly 18,000 clones; just over 90% of them were counted only once. Around 16% of the sample is taken by the ten largest. The sequenced material came from peripheral blood. These receptors all stem from a human donor in a cohort sampled during active COVID-19.

The chain couples TRBV10-3 to TRBJ2-3, with 7 positions matching TRBD1. Germline lookup yields CDR1 ENHRY and CDR2 SYGVKD. V lost 6 bases and J lost 2; bases outside the gene matches: 5. This CDR3 has 14 amino acids. The CDR3 DNA sequence: TGTGCCATCAGGCCGGGACAGCTCACAGATACGCAGTATTTT. It yields the protein CAIRPGQLTDTQYF.

The chain employs TRBV7-9 and TRBJ1-2; no clear D gene. Trimming removed 6 bases at V and 6 bases at J, with 17 bases between. The CDR3 covers 14 residues. Germline CDR1 reads SEHNR; CDR2 reads FQNEAQ (reference sequence). The DNA of the CDR3 is TGTGCCAGCAGTCCGTCTCTCCCCCTTGATGGCTACACCTTC. It specifies CASSPSLPLDGYTF.

This clone was seen just once. The chain employs TRBV30 and TRBJ2-5, with TRBD2 matching over 10 bases. The CDR3 sequence is 15 residues long. Per the germline V gene, CDR1 is GTSNPN and CDR2 is SVGIG (reference sequence). The V segment lost 1 base and the J segment 2 bases; nucleotides outside the gene matches: 4. The CDR3 loop is CAWSGGSGGQETQYF. CDR3 sequence (DNA): TGTGCCTGGAGTGGGGGTAGCGGGGGGCAAGAGACCCAGTACTTC.

The chain carries TRBV5-1 and TRBJ1-2; D remains ambiguous. The germline gives CDR1 SGHRS, CDR2 YFSETQ. The CDR3 runs 17 residues. V gave up 3 bases and J gave up 6 bases, with 24 bases separating them. Here the CDR3 reads CASSSAGRPKVGNGYTF. For the CDR3, the DNA is TGCGCCAGCAGCTCCGCGGGGAGGCCTAAGGTCGGGAATGGCTACACCTTC.

The V and J genes are TRBV30 and TRBJ1-2; 7 bases agree with TRBD1. In germline, CDR1 is GTSNPN, CDR2 SVGIG (reference sequence). Trimming removed 3 bases from V and 8 bases from J; junction bases left unmatched: 12. This CDR3 is 14 amino acids long. The CDR3 region is CAWRTAGTVWGYTF. CDR3 in DNA: TGTGCCTGGAGGACCGCCGGGACAGTATGGGGCTACACCTTC.

The chain has TRBV6-6 and TRBJ2-5, with D perhaps matching TRBD1 (5 bases). This CDR3 comprises 14 residues. Germline CDR1 MNHNY, CDR2 SVGAGI (reference sequence). V gave up 2 bases and J gave up 4 bases, with 11 bases separating them. The CDR3 here is CASSYPARAETQYF. The CDR3 DNA sequence: TGTGCCAGCAGTTACCCCGCCAGGGCAGAGACCCAGTACTTC.

The rearrangement links TRBV21-1 to TRBJ2-3; the table's D call TRBD1 went unverified against the DNA. TRBV21-1 corresponds to a pseudogene. The CDR3 extends over 13 amino acids. The CDR3 loop reads CASSSQGPPTQYF. The CDR3 DNA follows: TGTGCCAGCAGCTCGCAGGGGCCCCCAACGCAGTATTTT.

V gene TRBV9 combines with J gene TRBJ2-3; 10 nucleotides match TRBD1. The CDR3 length is 16 residues. V lost 3 bases and J lost 3; bases outside the gene matches: 7. From germline, CDR1 is SGDLS and CDR2 YYNGEE. Here the CDR3 reads CASSGGQGRDTDTQYF. CDR3 DNA: TGTGCCAGCAGCGGGGGACAGGGGAGAGATACAGATACGCAGTATTTT.

This clone was seen a handful of times. CDR3 region: CASSAGLGTEAFF. DNA for the CDR3: TGTGCCAGCAGTGCAGGGCTGGGCACTGAAGCTTTCTTT. The V call is TRBV14, the J call TRBJ1-1, with TRBD1 as a possible D gene (5 bases). Trimming stripped 6 bases from V and 4 bases from J, with 12 bases between. CDR1 is SGHDN and CDR2 is FVKESK in the germline V gene. The CDR3 is made up of 13 amino acids.

The chain recombines TRBV18 with TRBJ1-4, with 9 bases fitting TRBD1. The CDR3 totals 16 residues. Unmatched junction bases numbered 7, after V lost 3 bases and J lost 5 bases. Germline-derived CDR1 and CDR2 are KGHSH and LQKENI. CDR3 in DNA: TGTGCCAGCTCACCGCGAACGGGGACAGGGAATGAAAAACTGTTTTTT. Residues: CASSPRTGTGNEKLFF.

This sequence joins TRBV5-4 and TRBJ2-1; 8 bases fit TRBD1. The CDR3 loop spans 16 amino acids. The V segment lost 0 bases and the J segment 0 bases; nucleotides outside the gene matches: 2. CDR1 and CDR2 (germline): SGHNT, YYREEE (reference sequence). The CDR3 loop reads CASSLEGQASYNEQFF. CDR3 sequence (DNA): TGTGCCAGCAGCTTGGAGGGACAGGCCTCCTACAATGAGCAGTTCTTC.

For the CDR3, the DNA is TGTGCCAGCAGCCCACAACACCGACAGGGGGGGACCTATGGCTACACCTTC. This codes for CASSPQHRQGGTYGYTF. The chain is built from TRBV9 and TRBJ1-2; 9 nucleotides agree with TRBD1. Germline-derived CDR1 and CDR2 are SGDLS and YYNGEE. With 4 bases clipped from V and 4 bases from J, the junction kept 14 bases outside the gene matches. The CDR3 loop spans 17 amino acids.

This chain connects TRBV19 to TRBJ1-6, with 8 bases matching TRBD1. The V gene end was trimmed by 6 bases and the J gene end by 7 bases; junction bases not matched to a gene: 8. Per germline, CDR1 LNHDA and CDR2 SQIVND (reference sequence). CDR3 length: 15 amino acids. This CDR3 is CASRDRTGRNSPLHF. In DNA form, the CDR3 reads TGTGCCAGTAGAGACAGGACAGGGAGGAATTCACCCCTCCACTTT.

The chain joins TRBV19 to TRBJ2-7; TRBD1 matches at 12 bases. This CDR3 has 16 amino acids. The germline CDR1 and CDR2 sequences are LNHDA and SQIVND (reference sequence). The trim removed 1 base at V and 4 bases at J, leaving 5 bases unmatched. CDR3 DNA sequence: TGTGCCAGTAGTATAGGTGGGGGACAGGGGGCATACGAGCAGTACTTC. Protein sequence: CASSIGGGQGAYEQYF.

Here the CDR3 DNA reads TGTGCCAGCAGCCGGACAGGGCAATCACCCCTCCACTTT. Amino acids: CASSRTGQSPLHF. This chain connects TRBV12-3 or TRBV12-4 to TRBJ1-6; TRBD1 agrees at 8 bases. The J segment lost 10 bases and the V segment lost 6 bases, leaving 5 bases of the junction unmatched. The CDR3 consists of 13 residues.

The V call is TRBV30, the J call TRBJ1-2; no clear D gene. Looked up from germline, CDR1 is GTSNPN and CDR2 is SVGIG (reference sequence). There are 12 residues in the CDR3. The V and J ends lost 6 bases and 6 bases respectively, with 14 bases between them. The CDR3 spells CACTQSTHGYTF. As DNA, the CDR3 is TGTGCCTGCACACAGTCAACCCATGGCTACACCTTC.

This clone was counted only a few times. The chain combines TRBV2 with TRBJ1-4; TRBD1 might be the D (5 bases). V was trimmed by 3 bases and J by 7 bases, leaving 15 bases between them. CDR1 is SNHLY, CDR2 FYNNEI, per germline. This CDR3 region has 15 residues. The CDR3 reads CASSDTRVRGEKLFF. The CDR3 DNA follows: TGTGCCAGCAGTGACACCAGGGTGCGGGGTGAAAAACTGTTTTTT.

This sequence joins TRBV6-4 and TRBJ2-3; tentative D call: TRBD1 (9 bases). This CDR3 region has 15 residues. With 6 bases removed from V and 5 bases from J, the gap between germline ends came to 18 bases. The germline CDR1 and CDR2 sequences are MRHNA and SNTAGT. The CDR3 sequence is CASSREGQGVDTQYF. Here the CDR3 DNA reads TGTGCCAGCAGCCGGGAGGGACAGGGAGTAGATACGCAGTATTTT.